The entry below describes one TCR beta chain. The CDR3 sequence is 16 residues long. V lost 4 bases and J lost 9; bases outside the gene matches: 11. CDR1 MDHEN and CDR2 SYDVKM come from the germline V gene. The sample comes from a study of T cell changes during pregnancy in multiple sclerosis. Generated by immunoSEQ multiplex PCR, the TCRdb table keeps only in-frame clones and is missing some. The sample has tens of thousands of clones, approximately 90% seen once. V usage is TRBV28 and J usage is TRBJ1-4; 10 bases fit TRBD1. The receptor's source is a female donor with multiple sclerosis, enrolled in a pregnancy study. The material sequenced was peripheral blood, taken before pregnancy. The DNA of the CDR3 is TGTGCCAGCAGTTCTCCTGACCCGGGACAGGGGAAAAAACTGTTTTTT. The encoded protein is CASSSPDPGQGKKLFF.